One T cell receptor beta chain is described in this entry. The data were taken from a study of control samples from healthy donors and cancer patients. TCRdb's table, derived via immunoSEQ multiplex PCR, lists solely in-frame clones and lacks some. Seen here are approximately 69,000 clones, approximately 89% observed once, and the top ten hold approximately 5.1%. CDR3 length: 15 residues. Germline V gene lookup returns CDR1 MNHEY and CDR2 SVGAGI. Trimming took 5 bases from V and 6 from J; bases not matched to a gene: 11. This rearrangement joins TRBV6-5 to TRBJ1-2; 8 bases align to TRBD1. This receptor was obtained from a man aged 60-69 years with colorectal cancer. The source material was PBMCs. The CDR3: CASSNTGGRVDGYTF. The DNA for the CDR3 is TGTGCCAGCAGTAACACAGGGGGACGGGTAGATGGCTACACCTTC.